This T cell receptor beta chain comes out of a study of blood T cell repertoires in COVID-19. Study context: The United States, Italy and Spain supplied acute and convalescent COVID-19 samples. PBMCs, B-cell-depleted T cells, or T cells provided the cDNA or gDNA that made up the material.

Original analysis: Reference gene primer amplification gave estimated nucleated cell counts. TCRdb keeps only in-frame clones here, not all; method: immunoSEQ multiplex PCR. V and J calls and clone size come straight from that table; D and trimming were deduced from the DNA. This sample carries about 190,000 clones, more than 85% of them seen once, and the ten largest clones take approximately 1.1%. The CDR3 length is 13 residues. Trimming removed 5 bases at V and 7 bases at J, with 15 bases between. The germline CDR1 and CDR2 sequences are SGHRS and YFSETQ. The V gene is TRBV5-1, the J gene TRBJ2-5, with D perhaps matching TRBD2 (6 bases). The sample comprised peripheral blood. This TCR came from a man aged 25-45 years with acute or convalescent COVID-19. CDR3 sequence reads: CASRAGGVGTQYF. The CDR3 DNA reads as TGCGCCAGCAGGGCAGGAGGGGTTGGGACCCAGTACTTC.